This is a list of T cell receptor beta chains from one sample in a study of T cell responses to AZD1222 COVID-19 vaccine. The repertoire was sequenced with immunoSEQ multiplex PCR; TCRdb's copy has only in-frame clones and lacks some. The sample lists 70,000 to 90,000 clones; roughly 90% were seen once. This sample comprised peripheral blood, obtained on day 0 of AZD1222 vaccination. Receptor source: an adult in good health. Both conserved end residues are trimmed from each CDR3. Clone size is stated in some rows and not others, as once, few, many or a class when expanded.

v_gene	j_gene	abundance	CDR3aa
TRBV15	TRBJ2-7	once	ATSRDRGSDEQY
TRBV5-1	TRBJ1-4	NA	ASRTYGRVGTNEKLF
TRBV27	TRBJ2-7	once	ASSSGQGATYEQY
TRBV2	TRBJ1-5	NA	ASSEQSSLNQPQH
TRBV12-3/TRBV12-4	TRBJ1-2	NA	ASSWGRDYGYT
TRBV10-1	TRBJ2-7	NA	ASSESLGQGLIYEQY
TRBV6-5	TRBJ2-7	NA	ASTGPYEQY
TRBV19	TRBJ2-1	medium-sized	ATQGDGLPNNEQF
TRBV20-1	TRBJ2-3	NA	SASLPGGGTDTQY
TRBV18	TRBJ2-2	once	ASSPPSRLAGASTGELF
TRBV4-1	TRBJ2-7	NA	ASSQEKGGPYEQY
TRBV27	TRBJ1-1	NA	ASTLSGGTEAF
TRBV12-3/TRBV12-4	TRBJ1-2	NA	ATRSAGNYGYT
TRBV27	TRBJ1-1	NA	ASSFGFMNTEAF
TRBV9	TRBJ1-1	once	ASSVLDGTGGRGTEAF
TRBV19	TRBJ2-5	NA	ASSTGLAGEETQY
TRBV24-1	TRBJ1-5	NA	ATSEPNQPQH
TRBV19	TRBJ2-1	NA	ASSISTSSYNEQF
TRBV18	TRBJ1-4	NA	ASSPASGGNEKLF
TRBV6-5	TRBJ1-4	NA	ASTLGQLNEKLF
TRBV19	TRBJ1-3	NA	ASTPTGTGSGNTIY
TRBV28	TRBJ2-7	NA	ASSLTGAASYEQY
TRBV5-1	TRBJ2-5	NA	ASSPEPQETQY
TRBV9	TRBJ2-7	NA	ASSAGRETYEQY
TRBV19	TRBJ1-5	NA	ASSGQGARPQH
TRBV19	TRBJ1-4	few	ASSRTAAEEKLF
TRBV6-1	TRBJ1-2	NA	ATLRQSQGYGYT
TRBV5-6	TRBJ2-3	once	ASALSSTDTQY
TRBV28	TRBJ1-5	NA	ASSMQTGRSNQPQH
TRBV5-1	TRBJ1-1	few	ASSLSPDKNTEAF
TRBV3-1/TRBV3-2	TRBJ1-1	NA	ASSQVPDYGQGLTEAF
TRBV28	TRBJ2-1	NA	ASSSSGTGGGEQF
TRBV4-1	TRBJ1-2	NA	ASSQDLSRSEYGYT
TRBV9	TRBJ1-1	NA	ASSANIGQNTEAF
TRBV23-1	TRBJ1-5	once	ASSQDKGPSGPQH
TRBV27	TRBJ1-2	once	ASSPGGWGYT
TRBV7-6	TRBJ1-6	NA	ASSSTGTGNSPLH
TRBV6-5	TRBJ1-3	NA	ASTRDRAGNTIY
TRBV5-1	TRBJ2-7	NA	ASSIDRSYEQY
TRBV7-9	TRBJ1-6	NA	ASSLETGVSPLH
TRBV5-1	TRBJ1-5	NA	ASRGWWAQPTHLSLSSNQPQH
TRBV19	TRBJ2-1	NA	ASRTGTSPYNEQF
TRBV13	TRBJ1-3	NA	ASSLREDSGNTIY
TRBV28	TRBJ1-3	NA	ASSLGFGNAIY
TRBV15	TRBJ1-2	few	ATSPYTQADNYGYT
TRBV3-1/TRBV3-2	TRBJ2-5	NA	ASSQDRGQTQY
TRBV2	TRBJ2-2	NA	ASRLRQGPGELF
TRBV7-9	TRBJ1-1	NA	ASSLVGLRNTEAF
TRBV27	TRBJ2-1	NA	ASRRGLEAPNNEQF
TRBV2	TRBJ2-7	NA	ASKGVAVPVYEQY
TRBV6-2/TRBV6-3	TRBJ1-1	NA	ASSRTVNTEAF
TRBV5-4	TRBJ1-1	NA	ASSPQRRDTEAF
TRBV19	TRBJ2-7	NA	ASRGTGTSAYEQY